One and the same sample provided the 30 T cell receptor beta chains below, sequenced in a study of regulatory T cells. Whole-study findings and limits: In CD3G-deficient patients, conventional CD4+ T cells were enriched for hydrophobic CDR3 residues at positions 6 and 7.

Primers: 52 TRBV forward and 13 TRBJ reverse. The table came from immunoSEQ multiplex PCR; TCRdb's copy has only in-frame clones and leaves some out. The repertoire includes approximately 31,000 clones, over 90% of them detected once, and over 0.85% sits in the top ten. Their specific antigens are unknown. The sequenced sample consisted of conventional CD4+ T cells sorted from blood. These receptors were obtained from a child aged 2-9 years with CD3G deficiency.

This chain uses TRBV28 with TRBJ1-2; no firm D call. Looked up from germline, CDR1 is MDHEN and CDR2 is SYDVKM. Trimming pared 2 bases from V and 7 bases from J, leaving 26 bases between. This CDR3 has 18 residues. The CDR3 spells CASSLDRYSLSGTGGYTF. The CDR3, as DNA: TGTGCCAGCAGTTTAGATCGTTACTCCTTATCAGGAACGGGTGGCTACACCTTC.

The chain carries TRBV11-2 and TRBJ1-1; a possible D gene is TRBD1 (6 bases). V dropped 5 bases and J dropped 1 base, with 11 bases sitting between them. This CDR3 has 14 residues. The germline V gene has CDR1 SGHAT and CDR2 FQNNGV. CDR3 DNA sequence: TGTGCCAGCAGCCTGCGGACAGCGAACACTGAAGCTTTCTTT. Its translation is CASSLRTANTEAFF.

J is TRBJ1-4 and V is TRBV6-1; possibly TRBD1 for D (5 bases). The V end was cut by 7 bases, the J end by 8 bases, with 17 bases between. The CDR3 runs 14 residues. Germline values: CDR1 MNHNS, CDR2 SASEGT. The chain's CDR3 is CASTLRGGSEKLFF. The DNA for the CDR3 is TGTGCCAGCACCCTCCGGGGGGGAAGCGAAAAACTGTTTTTT.

The chain has TRBV6-1 and TRBJ2-7; 8 bases match TRBD1. V shed 3 bases, J shed 9 bases, and the junction held 13 bases outside the gene matches. Germline assignment: CDR1 MNHNS and CDR2 SASEGT. The CDR3 has 15 amino acids. CDR3 DNA sequence: TGTGCCAGCAGTGAGCAGGGGGCGAGTCTGGCGGTGCAGTACTTC. Protein product: CASSEQGASLAVQYF.

The J gene is TRBJ2-5, the V gene TRBV19; 7 bases map to TRBD2. The J call is in doubt because the DNA end fits TRBJ2-7 better. In germline, CDR1 is LNHDA, CDR2 SQIVND (reference sequence). The CDR3 has 15 residues. In DNA, the CDR3 is TGTGCCAGTAGTATAGTGCGGGCGGGAGTGGACGAGCAGTACTTC. Protein sequence: CASSIVRAGVDEQYF.

The V gene is TRBV18, the J gene TRBJ1-1; D is uncertain. V shed 5 bases and J shed 0 bases, with 7 bases lying between them. CDR1 is KGHSH, CDR2 LQKENI, per germline. The CDR3 length is 13 residues. CDR3 protein: CASSSSVNTEAFF. In DNA, the CDR3 is TGTGCCAGCTCATCTTCAGTGAACACTGAAGCTTTCTTT.

The chain links TRBV27 to TRBJ1-1; D not certain. The germline V gene has CDR1 MNHEY and CDR2 SMNVEV (reference sequence). The CDR3 has 13 amino acids. Trimming shortened V by 7 bases and J by 3 bases, and 12 bases separated the two germline ends. The CDR3 nucleotides are TGTGCCAGCAAAGGACGTCCGCACACTGAAGCTTTCTTT. Translating gives CASKGRPHTEAFF.

This clone was recorded once. This chain connects TRBV28 to TRBJ2-7; perhaps TRBD1 as D (6 bases). V was pared by 5 bases and J by 7 bases, with 18 bases between. Germline V gene lookup returns CDR1 MDHEN and CDR2 SYDVKM. The CDR3 has 14 amino acids. CDR3 residues: CASSTTGVVGEQYF. The CDR3 nucleotides read TGTGCCAGCAGTACGACAGGCGTTGTGGGTGAGCAGTACTTC.

The chain recombines TRBV18 with TRBJ2-7, with 11 bases fitting TRBD2. The CDR3 extends over 18 amino acids. From germline, CDR1 is KGHSH and CDR2 LQKENI. V dropped 4 bases and J dropped 1; count of bases not matched to a gene: 12. CDR3 amino acids: CASSRGTSGGGASYEQYF. The CDR3 DNA reads as TGTGCCAGCTCACGCGGGACTAGCGGAGGGGGAGCGTCCTACGAGCAGTACTTC.

The chain couples TRBV28 to TRBJ2-7; TRBD1 matches at 9 bases. The CDR3 has 16 amino acids. V was clipped by 5 bases and J by 9 bases; unmatched bases: 17. Germline CDR1 and CDR2: MDHEN and SYDVKM. The CDR3 bases are TGTGCCAGCAGTCTTACCGGGACAGGGAAGAGTCTTGGGCAGTACTTC. It specifies CASSLTGTGKSLGQYF.

The chain is built from TRBV28 and TRBJ1-1, with 11 bases that match TRBD1. The trim removed 5 bases at V and 3 bases at J, leaving 8 bases unmatched. Germline V gene data show CDR1 as MDHEN and CDR2 as SYDVKM. The CDR3 is made up of 16 amino acids. CDR3 sequence: CASSPHRTGGDTEAFF. In DNA, the CDR3 is TGTGCCAGCAGTCCACACCGGACAGGGGGCGACACTGAAGCTTTCTTT.

This sequence joins TRBV27 and TRBJ1-1; 7 bases are a match to TRBD1. The CDR3 is made up of 14 amino acids. Germline V gives CDR1 MNHEY, CDR2 SMNVEV (reference sequence). The V segment lost 5 bases and the J segment 2 bases; nucleotides outside the gene matches: 5. This CDR3 is CASSSRGFNTEAFF. The CDR3 DNA reads TGTGCCAGCAGTAGCAGGGGGTTCAACACTGAAGCTTTCTTT.

This rearrangement joins TRBV7-8 to TRBJ2-7, with 9 bases that match TRBD2. With 1 base clipped from V and 4 bases from J, the junction kept 5 bases outside the gene matches. From germline, CDR1 is SGHVS and CDR2 FQNEAQ. The CDR3 runs 15 residues. The CDR3 reads CASSLVAGGRYEQYF. CDR3 bases: TGTGCCAGCAGCTTAGTTGCGGGAGGGAGGTACGAGCAGTACTTC.

This chain links TRBV29-1 with TRBJ2-7; 7 nucleotides align to TRBD1. The CDR3 is 12 residues long. Germline loops: CDR1 SQVTM, CDR2 ANQGSEA. The V segment lost 7 bases and the J segment 2 bases; nucleotides outside the gene matches: 5. The CDR3 nucleotides read TGCAGCGGCGAGACAGGGACCTACGAGCAGTACTTC. Amino acids: CSGETGTYEQYF.

The CDR3 protein is CSVQKGDLGAFF. CDR3 bases: TGCAGCGTTCAAAAGGGGGATCTAGGGGCTTTCTTT. The chain combines TRBV29-1 with TRBJ1-1; D is perhaps TRBD1 (6 bases). The CDR3 consists of 12 residues. CDR1 and CDR2 from the germline V gene are SQVTM and ANQGSEA. Trimming took 5 bases from V and 11 from J, leaving 18 bases between them.

The J gene is TRBJ1-4, the V gene TRBV4-1; TRBD1 matches 7 bases. CDR3 length: 15 amino acids. J lost 2 bases, V lost 0 bases, and 0 bases had no gene match. Germline assignment: CDR1 MGHRA and CDR2 YSYEKL. CDR3 bases: TGCGCCAGCAGCCAAGAACAGGGGACTAATGAAAAACTGTTTTTT. This encodes CASSQEQGTNEKLFF.

The V call is TRBV28, the J call TRBJ1-2; possibly TRBD1 for D (6 bases). This CDR3 comprises 17 residues. V lost 5 bases to trimming and J lost 4 bases, with 23 bases between them. CDR1 is MDHEN, CDR2 SYDVKM, per germline. The CDR3 loop is CASSQGLLQGPTYGYTF. The CDR3 DNA sequence: TGTGCCAGCAGTCAGGGGCTTTTGCAGGGACCCACCTATGGCTACACCTTC.

This sequence joins TRBV5-1 and TRBJ2-3; D perhaps matches TRBD1 (6 bases). From germline, CDR1 is SGHRS and CDR2 YFSETQ. The CDR3 covers 14 residues. The V and J ends lost 0 bases and 9 bases respectively, with 14 bases between them. The CDR3 DNA reads TGCGCCAGCAGCTTGGCGAGTGGGACAAGGACGCAGTATTTT. Translated, it gives CASSLASGTRTQYF. Full variable domain (missing parts from reference TRBV5-1 and TRBJ2-3): KAGVTQTPRYLIKTRGQQVTLSCSPISGHRSVSWYQQTPGQGLQFLFEYFSETQRNKGNFPGRFSGRQFSNSRSEMNVSTLELGDSALYLCASSLASGTRTQYFGPGTRLTVL.

The CDR3 nucleotides are TGTGCCAGCAGTTTCGTAGCGGGAGTAGAGACCCAGTACTTC. Translating gives CASSFVAGVETQYF. The chain joins TRBV6-1 to TRBJ2-5; 9 bases agree with TRBD2. With V trimmed by 5 bases and J by 4 bases, 5 bases remained unmatched. Germline CDR1 MNHNS, CDR2 SASEGT. This CDR3 has 14 amino acids.

This chain connects TRBV6-6 to TRBJ2-1; D call uncertain. The CDR3 consists of 11 residues. Trimming removed 3 bases from V and 10 bases from J, with 7 bases in between. Per germline, CDR1 MNHNY and CDR2 SVGAGI (reference sequence). The CDR3 region has the DNA TGTGCCAGCAGTTATCGTTGGGAGCAGTTCTTC. Translated: CASSYRWEQFF.

The CDR3 loop is CASSPEASGSANTGELFF. CDR3 DNA: TGTGCCAGCAGCCCGGAGGCTAGCGGGAGTGCGAACACCGGGGAGCTGTTTTTT. This chain uses TRBV7-6 with TRBJ2-2; 10 positions agree with TRBD2. Germline loops: CDR1 SGHVS, CDR2 FNYEAQ. The CDR3 loop spans 18 amino acids. J lost 0 bases, V lost 5 bases, and 9 bases had no gene match.

The CDR3 DNA is TGTGCCTGGGATAGAGCGGGAGGCCCCTACAATGAGCAGTTCTTC. Amino acids: CAWDRAGGPYNEQFF. The chain recombines TRBV30 with TRBJ2-1; 9 bases match TRBD2. V lost 5 bases, J lost 2 bases, and 7 bases stayed unmatched. This CDR3 has 15 amino acids. The germline V gene encodes CDR1 GTSNPN and CDR2 SVGIG (reference sequence).

The CDR3 coding sequence is TGTGCCAGTAGTATAGATGGGAGCTCCTACAATGAGCAGTTCTTC. Translation gives CASSIDGSSYNEQFF. The chain has TRBV19 and TRBJ2-1; weak D call: TRBD2 (5 bases). The CDR3 is 15 amino acids. Germline V gene sequence: CDR1 LNHDA, CDR2 SQIVND (reference sequence). V was clipped by 0 bases and J by 0 bases, with 6 bases between them. Using reference TRBV19 and TRBJ2-1 for the parts outside the CDR3, the full variable domain is DGGITQSPKYLFRKEGQNVTLSCEQNLNHDAMYWYRQDPGQGLRLIYYSQIVNDFQKGDIAEGYSVSREKKESFPLTVTSAQKNPTAFYLCASSIDGSSYNEQFFGPGTRLTVL.

This chain uses TRBV28 with TRBJ1-1, with no clear D. Trimming removed 6 bases at V and 1 base at J, with 9 bases between. CDR1 and CDR2 (germline): MDHEN, SYDVKM. This CDR3 comprises 13 residues. The DNA of the CDR3 is TGTGCCAGCAGCTCAATCTCGAACACTGAAGCTTTCTTT. As protein: CASSSISNTEAFF.

The V gene is TRBV19, the J gene TRBJ2-6, with 7 bases lining up with TRBD1. CDR1 LNHDA and CDR2 SQIVND come from the germline V gene (reference sequence). The CDR3 consists of 19 residues. The J segment lost 0 bases and the V segment lost 2 bases, leaving 10 bases of the junction unmatched. In DNA form, the CDR3 reads TGTGCCAGTAGTATAACAGGGCCGGGACAGCACTCTGGGGCCAACGTCCTGACTTTC. Translated: CASSITGPGQHSGANVLTF.

The rearrangement joins TRBV28 to TRBJ2-7, with D possibly matching TRBD1 (6 bases). This CDR3 has 14 amino acids. CDR1 MDHEN and CDR2 SYDVKM come from the germline V gene. V gave up 4 bases and J gave up 2 bases, with 12 bases separating them. The CDR3 nucleotides are TGTGCCAGCAGTTCCCACAGGGTCCCCTACGAGCAGTACTTC. This codes for CASSSHRVPYEQYF.

V is TRBV28 and J is TRBJ2-1, with D uncertain. The V end was cut by 8 bases, the J end by 7 bases, with 21 bases between. The germline CDR1 and CDR2 sequences are MDHEN and SYDVKM. The CDR3 totals 15 residues. The CDR3 nucleotides read TGTGCCAGCGCTATCCGTACCCAAATGGGAAATGAGCAGTTCTTC. Its translation is CASAIRTQMGNEQFF.

The chain couples TRBV28 to TRBJ1-3; 7 positions agree with TRBD1. CDR1 and CDR2 from the germline V gene are MDHEN and SYDVKM. The ends lost 5 bases at V and 7 bases at J; junction bases unmatched: 5. The CDR3 sequence is 13 residues long. CDR3: CASSRQGVNTIYF. CDR3 bases: TGTGCCAGCAGTCGACAGGGTGTGAACACCATATATTTT. The entire variable domain, with the rest obtained from reference TRBV28 and TRBJ1-3, is as follows: DVKVTQSSRYLVKRTGEKVFLECVQDMDHENMFWYRQDPGLGLRLIYFSYDVKMKEKGDIPEGYSVSREKKERFSLILESASTNQTSMYLCASSRQGVNTIYFGEGSWLTVV.

In this sample, this clone turned up once. The genes are TRBV19 and TRBJ1-5; 11 bases match TRBD1. This CDR3 comprises 17 residues. Trimming removed 1 base from V and 5 bases from J; junction bases left unmatched: 7. Germline V gene lookup returns CDR1 LNHDA and CDR2 SQIVND (reference sequence). The CDR3 nucleotides read TGTGCCAGTAGTATAGTGCCCGGGACAGGGGGTGATCAGCCCCAGCATTTT. Encoded protein: CASSIVPGTGGDQPQHF.

Here the CDR3 DNA reads TGTGCCAGCAGTTTGGTTAGCGGGGTCAGCTCCTACAATGAGCAGTTCTTC. This encodes CASSLVSGVSSYNEQFF. This chain links TRBV28 with TRBJ2-1; TRBD2 agrees at 8 bases. Per germline, CDR1 MDHEN and CDR2 SYDVKM. The CDR3 is made up of 17 amino acids. V lost 3 bases and J lost 0; bases outside the gene matches: 7.